This record concerns one T cell receptor beta chain sequence. Antigen specificity is unknown. Autoimmune disease history or systemic immunosuppression meant exclusion. The CDR3 is 16 residues long. Looked up from germline, CDR1 is MDHEN and CDR2 is SYDVKM. V shed 6 bases and J 4 bases; nucleotides not matched to a gene: 14. The data derive from a study of OX40 agonist ivuxolimab in advanced cancers. This table comes from immunoSEQ multiplex PCR, and its TCRdb copy is limited to in-frame clones, with some not included. The top ten hold 1.1% of the sample, which has 40,000 to 50,000 clones, about nine tenths seen once. Overall study results and limits: Clonal expansion in partial responders at 0.1-3.0 mg/kg ranked among the lowest. On average, CD8+ T cells had more expanded clones than CD4+.

The source material was CD4+ or CD8+ T cells sorted from blood, sampled in a trial of the OX40 agonist ivuxolimab. This receptor was identified in an adult with an advanced solid tumor such as melanoma, head and neck, liver or kidney cancer. J is TRBJ1-2 and V is TRBV28; 7 bases are a match to TRBD1. The CDR3 nucleotides are TGTGCCAGCAGGCCTTCTCCGGGACAGTGGATCTATGGCTACACCTTC. Its protein is CASRPSPGQWIYGYTF.